A single sample is the source of the 5 T cell receptor beta chains below, sequenced in a study of CD8+ T cells in alopecia areata. Sequencing used cDNA as its template, made by extracting RNA and reverse transcribing it. Generated by immunoSEQ multiplex PCR, the TCRdb table keeps only in-frame clones and is missing some. The table shows 120,000 to 150,000 clones, with 47% occurring only once. Sequencing was done on a sample of CD4+ T cells sorted from blood. The receptor source for this set is a human donor with alopecia areata.

The rearrangement links TRBV5-1 to TRBJ2-6; TRBD1 matches 11 bases. CDR3 length: 19 residues. After removal of 0 bases from V and 0 bases from J, the junction contained 5 bases not matched to a gene. Germline V gives CDR1 SGHRS, CDR2 YFSETQ. The CDR3 is CASSLVRGTGGSGANVLTF. Written as DNA, the CDR3 is TGCGCCAGCAGCTTGGTCCGGGGGACAGGGGGCTCTGGGGCCAACGTCCTGACTTTC.

The chain is built from TRBV27 and TRBJ2-7; 8 bases align to TRBD2. The CDR3 is 13 residues long. Trimming at V came to 10 bases and at J to 6 bases, leaving 11 bases not matched to a gene. CDR1 and CDR2 (germline): MNHEY, SMNVEV (reference sequence). The CDR3 DNA is TGTGCCACCGCAGAGACTAGCGACGCCGAGCAGTACTTC. It specifies CATAETSDAEQYF.

The chain employs TRBV7-3 and TRBJ2-1; D not certain. Trimming shortened V by 3 bases and J by 4 bases, and 7 bases separated the two germline ends. CDR1 SGHTA and CDR2 FQGTGA come from the germline V gene. This CDR3 has 13 residues. The CDR3 DNA reads TGTGCCAGCAGCTTCGACCTGTACAATGAGCAGTTCTTC. This codes for CASSFDLYNEQFF.

This clone has only a few counts. The V call is TRBV28, the J call TRBJ2-1, with unresolved D. Trimming took off 6 bases at V and 5 bases at J, with 8 bases between the two ends. The CDR3 totals 12 residues. Germline lookup yields CDR1 MDHEN and CDR2 SYDVKM. The CDR3 spells CASSPEDNEQFF. CDR3 coding DNA: TGTGCCAGCAGCCCCGAGGACAATGAGCAGTTCTTC.

The chain employs TRBV7-2 and TRBJ2-3; TRBD1 aligns across 9 bases. Germline V gene lookup returns CDR1 SGHTA and CDR2 FQGNSA. This CDR3 region has 14 residues. Losses at the gene ends were 7 bases for V and 4 bases for J; bases not matched to a gene: 6. The CDR3 DNA reads as TGTGCCAGCAACAAGGGACAGGGCGCAGATACGCAGTATTTT. Encoded protein: CASNKGQGADTQYF.